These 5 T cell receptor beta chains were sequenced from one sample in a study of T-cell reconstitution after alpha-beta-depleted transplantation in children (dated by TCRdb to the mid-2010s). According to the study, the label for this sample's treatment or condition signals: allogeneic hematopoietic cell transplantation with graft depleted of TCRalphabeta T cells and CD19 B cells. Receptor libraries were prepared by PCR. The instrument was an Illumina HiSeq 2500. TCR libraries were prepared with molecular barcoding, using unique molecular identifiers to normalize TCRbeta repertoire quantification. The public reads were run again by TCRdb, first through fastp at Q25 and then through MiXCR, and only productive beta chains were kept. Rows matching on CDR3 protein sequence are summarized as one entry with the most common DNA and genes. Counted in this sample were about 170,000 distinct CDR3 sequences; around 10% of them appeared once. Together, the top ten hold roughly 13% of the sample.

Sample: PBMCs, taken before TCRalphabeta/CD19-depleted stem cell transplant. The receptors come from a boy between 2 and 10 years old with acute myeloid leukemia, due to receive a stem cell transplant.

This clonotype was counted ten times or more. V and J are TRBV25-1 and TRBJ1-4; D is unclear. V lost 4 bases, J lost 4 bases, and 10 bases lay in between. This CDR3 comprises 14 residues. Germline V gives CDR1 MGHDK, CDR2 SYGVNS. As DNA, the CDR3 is TGTGCCAGCAGTGTACCAGGAGATAATGAAAAACTGTTTTTT. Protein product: CASSVPGDNEKLFF.

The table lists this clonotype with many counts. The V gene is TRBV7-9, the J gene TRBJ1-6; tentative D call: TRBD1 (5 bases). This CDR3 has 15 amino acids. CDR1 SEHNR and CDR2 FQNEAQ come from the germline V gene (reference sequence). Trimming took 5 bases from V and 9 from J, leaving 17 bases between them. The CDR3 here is CASSTVDRVSSPLHF. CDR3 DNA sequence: TGTGCCAGCAGCACTGTCGACAGAGTCAGTTCACCCCTCCACTTT. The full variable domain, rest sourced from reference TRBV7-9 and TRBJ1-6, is DTGVSQNPRHKITKRGQNVTFRCDPISEHNRLYWYRQTLGQGPEFLTYFQNEAQLEKSRLLSDRFSAERPKGSFSTLEIQRTEQGDSAMYLCASSTVDRVSSPLHFGNGTRLTVT.

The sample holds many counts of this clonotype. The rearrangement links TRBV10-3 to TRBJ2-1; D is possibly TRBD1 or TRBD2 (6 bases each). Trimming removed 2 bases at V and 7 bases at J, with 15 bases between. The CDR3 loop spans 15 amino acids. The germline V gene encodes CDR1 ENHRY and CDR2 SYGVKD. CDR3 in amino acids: CAISEGGGTQNEQFF. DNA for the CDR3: TGTGCCATCAGTGAGGGTGGGGGGACACAAAATGAGCAGTTCTTC.

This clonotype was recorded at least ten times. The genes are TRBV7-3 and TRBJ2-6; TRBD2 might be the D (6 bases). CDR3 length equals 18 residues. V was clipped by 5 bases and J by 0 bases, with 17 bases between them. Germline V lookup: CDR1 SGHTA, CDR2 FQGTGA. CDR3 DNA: TGTGCCAGCAGCCCCACGGGGGTGATAATCTCTGGGGCCAACGTCCTGACTTTC. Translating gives CASSPTGVIISGANVLTF.

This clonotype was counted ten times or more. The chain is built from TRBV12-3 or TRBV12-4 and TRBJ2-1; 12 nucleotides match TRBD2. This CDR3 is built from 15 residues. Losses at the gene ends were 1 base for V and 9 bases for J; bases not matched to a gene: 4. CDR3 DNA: TGTGCCAGCAGTTTAGGACTAGCGGGAGCCAGTGAGCAGTTCTTC. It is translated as CASSLGLAGASEQFF.